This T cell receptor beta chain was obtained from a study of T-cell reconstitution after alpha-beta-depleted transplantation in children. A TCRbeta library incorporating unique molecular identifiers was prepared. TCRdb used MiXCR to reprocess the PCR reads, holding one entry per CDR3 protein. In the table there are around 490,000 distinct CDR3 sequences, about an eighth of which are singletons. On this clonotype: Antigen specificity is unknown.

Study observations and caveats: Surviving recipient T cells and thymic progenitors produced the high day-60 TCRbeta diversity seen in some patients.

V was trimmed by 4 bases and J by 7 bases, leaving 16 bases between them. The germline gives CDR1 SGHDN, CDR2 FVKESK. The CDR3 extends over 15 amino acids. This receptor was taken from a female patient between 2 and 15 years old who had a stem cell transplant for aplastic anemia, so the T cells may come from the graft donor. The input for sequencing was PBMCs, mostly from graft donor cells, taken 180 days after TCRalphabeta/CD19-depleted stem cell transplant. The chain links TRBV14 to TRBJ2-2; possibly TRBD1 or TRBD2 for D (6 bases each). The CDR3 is CASSPLLGGRGELFF. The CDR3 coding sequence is TGTGCCAGCAGCCCCCTTTTAGGGGGGCGCGGGGAGCTGTTTTTT.